This T cell receptor beta chain was sequenced during a study of T-cell memory formation after mild COVID-19. This clonotype was seen a single time. TCRdb analysed the 5' RACE reads with MiXCR anew, one entry per CDR3 protein. The data show 500,000 to 650,000 distinct CDR3 sequences, with roughly 20% seen just once and 8.4% held by the top ten. The CDR3 runs to 14 residues. The germline gives CDR1 SGDLS, CDR2 YYNGEE. V was cut by 4 bases and J by 7 bases, with 18 bases left in between. The source of this sequence is an adult woman who had mild COVID-19 (a few samples of this study predate the infection). Cell type and time point are not known. The chain joins TRBV9 to TRBJ2-7; maybe TRBD1 (5 bases). The sample was PBMCs or a T cell subset sorted from them (not recorded which). The CDR3 nucleotides are TGTGCCAGCAGCCCAACGGACAAGGTTGGAGAGCAGTACTTC. This gives the protein CASSPTDKVGEQYF.